This TCR beta chain was sequenced during a study of T cells in tumors after PD-1 blockade. At the level of the study: Either cemiplimab 350 mg every 2 weeks or pembrolizumab 200 mg every 3 weeks was given. Daily vismodegib 150 mg continued in a subset of anti-PD-1-treated patients.

Profiled with immunoSEQ multiplex PCR; TCRdb holds only in-frame clones, not every one. The sample includes approximately 50,000 clones, around four fifths of them seen just once. V shed 4 bases, J shed 6 bases, and the junction held 5 bases outside the gene matches. Germline CDR1 MDHEN, CDR2 SYDVKM. The CDR3 has 14 amino acids. This clone was seen only a few times. The chain employs TRBV28 and TRBJ2-7; 11 bases are shared with TRBD2. Material: PBMCs, obtained before anti-PD-1 therapy. This receptor was obtained from a human donor with advanced basal cell or squamous cell carcinoma (not recorded which). CDR3 DNA sequence: TGTGCCAGCAGTTCGGGGCTAGCGGGGGGCGAGCAGTACTTC. This codes for CASSSGLAGGEQYF.